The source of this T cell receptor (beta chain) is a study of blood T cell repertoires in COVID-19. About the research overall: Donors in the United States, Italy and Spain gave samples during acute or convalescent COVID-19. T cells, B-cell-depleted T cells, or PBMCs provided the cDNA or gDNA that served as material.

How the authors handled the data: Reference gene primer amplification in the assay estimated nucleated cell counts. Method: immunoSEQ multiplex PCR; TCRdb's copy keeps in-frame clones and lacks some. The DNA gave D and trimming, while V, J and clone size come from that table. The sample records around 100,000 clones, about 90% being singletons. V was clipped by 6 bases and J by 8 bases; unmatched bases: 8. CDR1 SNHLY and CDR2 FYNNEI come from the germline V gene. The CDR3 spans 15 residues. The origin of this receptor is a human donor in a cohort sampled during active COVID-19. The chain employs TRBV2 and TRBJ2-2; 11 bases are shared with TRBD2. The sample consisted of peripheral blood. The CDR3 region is CASRSASGGRGELFF. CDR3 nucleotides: TGTGCCAGCAGATCCGCTAGCGGGGGGCGAGGGGAGCTGTTTTTT.